The T cell receptor (beta chain) under discussion was sequenced for a study of HIV-infected patients and healthy controls. Study-wide results and limits: Healthy control repertoires had roughly threefold more distinct CDR3s than untreated HIV+ repertoires, and higher Shannon diversity. Size-matched repertoire data failed to replicate the apparent Gini index recovery after therapy in HIV-infected patients. No HLA typing of donors was done in this study.

cDNA was made from 400 to 500 ng RNA using alpha and beta constant primers. Separate chain-specific third strand synthesis with multiplexing indices produced the alpha and beta libraries. Priming off the SP2 site generated the second strand. TCRdb re-called the 5' RACE reads with MiXCR, one entry per CDR3 protein. The data show about 10,000 distinct CDR3 sequences, less than 11% seen once. No cell fractionation was done, so the repertoire covers all unsorted peripheral blood T cells. Trimming at V came to 8 bases and at J to 5 bases, leaving 15 bases not matched to a gene. The CDR3 loop spans 15 amino acids. Germline CDR1 is SSHAT and CDR2 is FNYEAQ (reference sequence). This clonotype was seen many times. Its target is not known.

The specimen was blood, collected before antiretroviral therapy. V is TRBV7-7 and J is TRBJ2-7; 7 bases are shared with TRBD1. The receptor was isolated from an adult with HIV infection. The CDR3: CASSPREGAAHEQYF. CDR3 DNA: TGTGCCAGCTCCCCTAGAGAGGGGGCGGCCCACGAGCAGTACTTC. Drawing the rest from reference TRBV7-7 and TRBJ2-7, the complete variable domain is GAGVSQSPRYKVTKRGQDVTLRCDPISSHATLYWYQQALGQGPEFLTYFNYEAQPDKSGLPSDRFSAERPEGSISTLTIQRTEQRDSAMYRCASSPREGAAHEQYFGPGTRLTVT.